This T cell receptor beta chain was captured in a study of shared clonotypes between healthy human individuals (dated by TCRdb to the early 2020s). With respect to the entire study: The cohort included three men and a couple of women between 18 and 49 years of age. For each donor, CD4 naive and CD4 memory were each given three plates, CD8 naive was given two plates, and CD8 memory was given one plate. To estimate repertoire size and how much clonotypes are shared between individuals, the study performed deep sequencing of blood TCR repertoires from about five healthy adults. To increase sequencing depth and limit assay-specific biases, TCR repertoire library preparation and sequencing were carried out by different laboratories using diverse techniques. Leukapheresis yielded between about 0.94 and 9 billion PBMCs per donor.

The paper as a whole reports these results and caveats: Because the study included a small number of donors, the genetic and exposure-history diversity represented was limited. Around 5% of naive CD4, roughly 3.6% of naive CD8, 2.3% of memory CD4, and 0.4% of memory CD8 clonotypes were shared across a few donors. Sampling was limited to blood, and TCR repertoires in tissue likely differ from TCR repertoires in blood. Rarefaction of sorted-subset datasets indicated incomplete sequencing despite the large sequencing depth. Compared with non-shared clonotypes, clonotypes shared by all four sorted-subset donors had higher generation probabilities. Based on pairwise subsampling, the degree of clonotype sharing among donors was expected to be affected by sequencing depth. Larger estimated clonotype richness was generally found for naive subsets than for memory subsets.

About this clone itself: Its antigen is not yet known. No base qualities exist here, and no much larger clone lies one base off it.

Using the deep immunoSEQ assay, multiplex PCR amplified TCR CDR3 regions from genomic DNA. Extracted genomic DNA from each cell subset was distributed evenly across all wells of several immunoSEQ 96-well plates, and each plate was treated as a replicate. For sorted subsets, about 200 ng genomic DNA, equal to 30,000 or so T cell genomes, was loaded into each replicate PCR. The purified libraries were quantified using a Qubit 3.0 fluorometer, sized with a Bioanalyzer 2100, and then quantified again using the KAPA Library Quantification kit. A separate single-read 150-cycle Illumina NextSeq 550 flow cell was used to sequence each immunoSEQ 96-well plate. The published analysis was carried out like this. Because the immunoSEQ output included only junctional sequences and no quality scores, the filtering could not be the same as the filtering used for full-length reads. To assign V/J genes and CDR3, sequences were annotated using PyIR, a Python wrapper for IgBLAST v1.9, with IMGT germline references. Any read was removed if the V/J assignment was weak (E-value above 1e-6), the CDR3 was missing, or the read contained stop codons, out-of-frame junctions, or ambiguous translated residues. V3J clonotypes were defined as sequences sharing the same inferred V gene, J gene, and CDR3 amino acid sequence. Percentage overlap between repertoires was computed as shared unique clonotypes divided by the size of the smaller repertoire. Repertoire richness was assessed with RTK rarefaction, the Chao1 estimator, and Recon v2.1 estimates of unobserved clonotypes. For all TCRbeta clonotypes obtained by the gDNA method from a handful of donors, generation probabilities were computed with OLGA. Sourced from immuneACCESS, this table was stored by TCRdb with only in-frame sequences that have V and J called. A share of the clones is absent; for the studies checked, an unresolved V gene accounts for under half, and the remainder has no known explanation. That table is the source of V, J and clone size, and D and trimming were worked out from the DNA. This sample holds approximately 2.5 million clones; roughly 93% were observed only once. Jointly, the top ten make up 0.36% of the sample.

V is cut by 5 bases and J by 4 bases, and the space between the germline ends is 11 bases. The germline V gene provides CDR1 SQVTM and CDR2 ANQGSEA. From the cysteine up to the phenylalanine, the CDR3 has a length of 13 residues. Just CDR3 DNA is preserved here, 39 bases in frame from base 1. Donors were healthy HIV-negative adults with no recently reported acute infections or vaccinations. Every donor was a Caucasian adult residing in Nashville, Tennessee, USA. CD4+ T cells were enriched by magnetic negative selection, after which naive cells were positively selected on CD45RA and the negative fraction was taken as the memory subset. Blood was collected by leukapheresis, and PBMCs were isolated by Ficoll-Histopaque density gradient centrifugation and then cryopreserved in liquid nitrogen vapor phase. Analytical flow cytometry was used to check the purity and quantity of every magnetically sorted T cell population. Each sorted fraction had its genomic DNA isolated and then quantified by UV absorbance on a Nanodrop 2000c.

The rearranged segments are TRBV29-1 and TRBJ2-2, with the D segment possibly TRBD1 or TRBD2, each aligning over 6 bases. This TCR was recovered from a man between 18 and 29 years old in good health. Some clones in this sample may be carry-over from other donors' samples. The sequencing sample was made of naive CD4+ T cells from PBMCs. The label giving this sample's cell subset or site can be read as: CD45RA+ positively selected. The bases are TGCAGCGTTTTCGGGGGCGGCACCGGGGAGCTGTTTTTT. This translates into CSVFGGGTGELFF.